The following is a TCR beta chain sequence with its context. Antigen unknown. The data belong to a study of T cell responses to AZD1222 COVID-19 vaccine. Study-level findings and limits: A mostly white British donor set with more females was recruited, and clonal diversity was possibly underestimated. Among AZD1222 vaccinees, only six or seven were seropositive at baseline. Across the whole spike, CD4 TCRs peaked at regions 160-218 and 743-854.

The protocol was immunoSEQ multiplex PCR, while the TCRdb copy is restricted to in-frame clones and leaves out a portion. This sample has roughly 100,000 clones, with about 89% found just once. V lost 6 bases to trimming and J lost 9 bases; unmatched junction nucleotides: 10. CDR3 size: 13 residues. From germline, CDR1 is MNHEY and CDR2 SVGAGI. This sequence joins TRBV6-5 and TRBJ1-1, with 7 bases fitting TRBD1. The sequence derives from an adult in good health. The sequencing used peripheral blood, collected on day 0 of AZD1222 vaccination. In DNA form, the CDR3 reads TGTGCCAGCAGGCAGGGGGGCAACATACAAGCTTTCTTT. Its protein product is CASRQGGNIQAFF.